This T cell receptor beta chain was sequenced during a study of PD-1 blockade in classical Hodgkin lymphoma. Time point: newly diagnosed, previously untreated cHL patient sample. Magnetic negative selection of thawed PBMCs yielded the CD8+ T cells. Untreated, newly diagnosed classical Hodgkin lymphoma PBMCs were comparators. For this clone: The antigen remains unidentified.

V was pared by 3 bases and J by 1 base, with 4 bases between. This CDR3 has 12 residues. Per the germline V gene, CDR1 is MDHEN and CDR2 is SYDVKM. Whole-study findings and limits: Reported baseline diversity: healthy donors highest, relapsed/refractory patients lowest. Differences between repertoires have undefined causes, possibly disease activity or prior therapy.

Using immunoSEQ multiplex PCR, the repertoire was profiled, and TCRdb retains in-frame clones only, with some absent. The table has approximately 9,300 clones, 85% to 90% seen once; the top ten hold 14% to 15%. The V gene is TRBV28, the J gene TRBJ2-7; D is unresolved. The sequence was obtained from a human donor with classical Hodgkin lymphoma. The specimen sequenced was CD8+ T cells from blood. The CDR3 region is CASSFPSYEQYF. CDR3 sequence (DNA): TGTGCCAGCAGTTTCCCATCCTACGAGCAGTACTTC.